This T cell receptor (beta chain) was captured by sequencing in a study of blood T cell repertoires in COVID-19. About the study: PBMCs, B-cell-depleted T cells, or T cells were the source of the cDNA or gDNA that made up the material.

Original handling: Nucleated cell number was recorded as an estimate derived from reference gene primer amplification. The method was immunoSEQ multiplex PCR; TCRdb's version includes in-frame clones alone and lacks a portion of them. The D gene and trimming were derived from the DNA, and the V and J assignments and clone size from that table. Of over 50,000 clones listed, 85% were seen once; the top ten hold roughly 5%. Germline V gene data show CDR1 as SGDLS and CDR2 as YYNGEE. This CDR3 is built from 14 residues. V was shortened by 6 bases and J by 1 base, with 13 bases between the two germline ends.

The chain employs TRBV9 and TRBJ1-2, with a weak D call TRBD1 (6 bases). The sample consisted of peripheral blood. The receptor comes from a man in his 70s with acute or convalescent COVID-19. The CDR3 bases are TGTGCCAGCAAACCAGGGGTTCATAACTATGGCTACACCTTC. Its translation: CASKPGVHNYGYTF.